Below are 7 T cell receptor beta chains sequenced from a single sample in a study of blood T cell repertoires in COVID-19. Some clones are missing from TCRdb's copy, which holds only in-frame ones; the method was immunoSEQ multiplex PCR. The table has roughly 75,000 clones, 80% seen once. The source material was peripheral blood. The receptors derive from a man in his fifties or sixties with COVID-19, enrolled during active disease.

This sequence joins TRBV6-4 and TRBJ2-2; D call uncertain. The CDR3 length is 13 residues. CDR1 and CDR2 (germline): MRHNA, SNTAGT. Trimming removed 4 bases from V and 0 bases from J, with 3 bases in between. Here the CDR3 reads CASSAANTGELFF. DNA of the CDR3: TGTGCCAGCAGTGCCGCGAACACCGGGGAGCTGTTTTTT.

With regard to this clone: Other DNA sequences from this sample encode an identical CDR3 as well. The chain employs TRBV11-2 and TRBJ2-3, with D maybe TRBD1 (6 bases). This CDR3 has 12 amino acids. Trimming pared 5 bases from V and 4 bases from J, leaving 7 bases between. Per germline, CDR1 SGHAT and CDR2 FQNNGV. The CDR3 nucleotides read TGTGCCAGCAGCCCAGGGGCAGATACGCAGTATTTT. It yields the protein CASSPGADTQYF.

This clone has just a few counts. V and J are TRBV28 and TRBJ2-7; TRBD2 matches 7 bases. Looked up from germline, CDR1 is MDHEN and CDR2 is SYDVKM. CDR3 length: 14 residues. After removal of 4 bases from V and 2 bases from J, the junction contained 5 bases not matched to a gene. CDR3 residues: CASSSGLRTYEQYF. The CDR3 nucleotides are TGTGCCAGCAGTTCGGGACTAAGAACCTACGAGCAGTACTTC.

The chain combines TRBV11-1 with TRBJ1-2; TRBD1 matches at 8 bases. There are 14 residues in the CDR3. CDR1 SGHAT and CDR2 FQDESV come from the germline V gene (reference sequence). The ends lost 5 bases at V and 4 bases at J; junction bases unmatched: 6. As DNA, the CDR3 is TGTGCCAGCAGCCCCGGACAGGGCGCCTATGGCTACACCTTC. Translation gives CASSPGQGAYGYTF.

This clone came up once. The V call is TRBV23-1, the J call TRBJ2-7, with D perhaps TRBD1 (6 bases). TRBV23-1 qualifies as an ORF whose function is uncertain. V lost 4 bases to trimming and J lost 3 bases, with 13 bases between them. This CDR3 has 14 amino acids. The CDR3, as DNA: TGCGCCAGCAGTCTAAGGGGGAAACGCTACGAGCAGTACTTC. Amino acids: CASSLRGKRYEQYF.

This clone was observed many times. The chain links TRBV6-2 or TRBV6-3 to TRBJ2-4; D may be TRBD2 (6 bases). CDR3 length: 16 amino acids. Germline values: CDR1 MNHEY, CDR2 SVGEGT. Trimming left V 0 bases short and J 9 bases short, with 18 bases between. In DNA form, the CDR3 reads TGTGCCAGCAGTTACTCGTCCGGGGGACTTAGGGGCATTCAGTACTTC. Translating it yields CASSYSSGGLRGIQYF.

The CDR3 DNA sequence: TGTGCCAGCAGTTGGGACTCCCATAATGAAAAACTGTTTTTT. Amino acids: CASSWDSHNEKLFF. The chain couples TRBV7-9 to TRBJ1-4, with TRBD1 as a possible D gene (5 bases). Germline V gene lookup returns CDR1 SEHNR and CDR2 FQNEAQ (reference sequence). The CDR3 has 14 amino acids. Trimming left V 6 bases short and J 4 bases short, with 12 bases between. Full variable domain (outside the CDR3, taken from reference TRBV7-9 and TRBJ1-4): DTGVSQNPRHKITKRGQNVTFRCDPISEHNRLYWYRQTLGQGPEFLTYFQNEAQLEKSRLLSDRFSAERPKGSFSTLEIQRTEQGDSAMYLCASSWDSHNEKLFFGSGTQLSVL.